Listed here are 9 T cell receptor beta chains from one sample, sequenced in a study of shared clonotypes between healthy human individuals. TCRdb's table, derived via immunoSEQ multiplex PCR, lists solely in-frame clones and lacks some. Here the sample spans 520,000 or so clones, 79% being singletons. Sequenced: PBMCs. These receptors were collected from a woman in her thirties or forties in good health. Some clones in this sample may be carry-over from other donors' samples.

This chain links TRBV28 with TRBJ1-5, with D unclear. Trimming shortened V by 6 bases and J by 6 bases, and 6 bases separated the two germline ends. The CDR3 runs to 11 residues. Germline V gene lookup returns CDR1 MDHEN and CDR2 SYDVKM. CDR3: CASSRSQPQHF. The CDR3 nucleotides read TGTGCCAGCAGCCGGAGTCAGCCCCAGCATTTT.

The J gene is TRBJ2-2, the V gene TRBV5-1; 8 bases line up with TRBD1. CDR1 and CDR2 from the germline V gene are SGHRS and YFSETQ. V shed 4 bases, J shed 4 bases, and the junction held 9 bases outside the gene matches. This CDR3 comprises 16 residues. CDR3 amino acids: CASSRQGARATGELFF. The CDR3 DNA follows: TGCGCCAGCAGCCGTCAGGGGGCGCGGGCCACCGGGGAGCTGTTTTTT.

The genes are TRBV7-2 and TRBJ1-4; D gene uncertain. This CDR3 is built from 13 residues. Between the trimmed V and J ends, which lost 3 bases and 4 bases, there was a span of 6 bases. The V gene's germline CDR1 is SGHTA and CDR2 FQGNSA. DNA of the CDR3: TGTGCCAGCAGCTTCCGGTATAATGAAAAACTGTTTTTT. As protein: CASSFRYNEKLFF.

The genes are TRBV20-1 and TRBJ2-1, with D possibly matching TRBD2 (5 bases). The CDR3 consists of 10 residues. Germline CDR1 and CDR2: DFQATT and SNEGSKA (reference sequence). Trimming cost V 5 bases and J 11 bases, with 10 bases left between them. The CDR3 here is CSAGAEQQFF. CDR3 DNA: TGCAGTGCTGGAGCGGAACAGCAGTTCTTC.

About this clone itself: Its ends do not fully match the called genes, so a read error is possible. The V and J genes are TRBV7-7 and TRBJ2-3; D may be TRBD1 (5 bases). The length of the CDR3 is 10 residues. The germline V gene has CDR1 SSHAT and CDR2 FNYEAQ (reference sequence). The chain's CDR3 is CASRVDTQYF. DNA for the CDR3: TGTGCTAGCAGGGTCGATACGCAGTATTTT. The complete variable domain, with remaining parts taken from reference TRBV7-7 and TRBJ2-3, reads GAGVSQSPRYKVTKRGQDVTLRCDPISSHATLYWYQQALGQGPEFLTYFNYEAQPDKSGLPSDRFSAERPEGSISTLTIQRTEQRDSAMYRCASRVDTQYFGPGTRLTVL.

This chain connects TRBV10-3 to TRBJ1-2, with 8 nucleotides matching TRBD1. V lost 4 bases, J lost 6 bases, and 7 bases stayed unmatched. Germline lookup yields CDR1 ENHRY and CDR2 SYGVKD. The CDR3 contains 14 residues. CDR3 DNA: TGTGCCATCAGTGTCGGACAGGGCTCGGATGGCTACACCTTC. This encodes CAISVGQGSDGYTF.

The CDR3 DNA follows: TGTGCCAGCAGTCCCGGACGGGAGAGGGATGAGCAGTTCTTC. Its protein is CASSPGRERDEQFF. This chain uses TRBV6-4 with TRBJ2-1, with D perhaps matching TRBD2 (6 bases). The V gene lost 5 bases and the J gene lost 8 bases, with 16 bases spanning the gap. Germline V gene sequence: CDR1 MRHNA, CDR2 SNTAGT. The CDR3 length is 14 residues.

CDR3 amino acids: CASSLGPGRDTEAFF. Here the CDR3 DNA reads TGTGCCAGCAGCTTAGGTCCGGGGAGAGACACTGAAGCTTTCTTT. The rearrangement links TRBV7-9 to TRBJ1-1; no reliable D call. The germline V and J ends were trimmed by 1 base and 3 bases, with 12 bases remaining between them. The CDR3 consists of 15 residues. The germline V gene has CDR1 SEHNR and CDR2 FQNEAQ (reference sequence).

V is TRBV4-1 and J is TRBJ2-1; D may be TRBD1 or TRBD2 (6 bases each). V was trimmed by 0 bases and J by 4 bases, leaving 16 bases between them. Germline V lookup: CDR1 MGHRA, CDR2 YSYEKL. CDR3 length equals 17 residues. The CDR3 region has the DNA TGCGCCAGCAGCCAAGAGGCGGGACACCGTATTTACAATGAGCAGTTCTTC. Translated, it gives CASSQEAGHRIYNEQFF.